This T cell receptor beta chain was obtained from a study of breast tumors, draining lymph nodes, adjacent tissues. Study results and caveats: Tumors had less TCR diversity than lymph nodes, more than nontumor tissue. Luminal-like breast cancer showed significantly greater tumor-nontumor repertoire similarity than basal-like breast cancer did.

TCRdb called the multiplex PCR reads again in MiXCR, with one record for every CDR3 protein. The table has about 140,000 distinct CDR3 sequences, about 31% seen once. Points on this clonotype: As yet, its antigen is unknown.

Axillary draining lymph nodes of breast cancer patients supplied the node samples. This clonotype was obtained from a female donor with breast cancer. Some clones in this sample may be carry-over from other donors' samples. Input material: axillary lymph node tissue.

The CDR3 loop is CASSQDRQGIYGYTF. The CDR3 coding sequence is TGCGCCAGCAGCCAAGATCGACAGGGCATCTATGGCTACACCTTC. This chain connects TRBV4-1 to TRBJ1-2; 7 nucleotides agree with TRBD1. The CDR3 extends over 15 amino acids. Germline trimming cut 0 bases from V and 4 bases from J; bases unmatched to any gene: 5. Germline lookup yields CDR1 MGHRA and CDR2 YSYEKL.